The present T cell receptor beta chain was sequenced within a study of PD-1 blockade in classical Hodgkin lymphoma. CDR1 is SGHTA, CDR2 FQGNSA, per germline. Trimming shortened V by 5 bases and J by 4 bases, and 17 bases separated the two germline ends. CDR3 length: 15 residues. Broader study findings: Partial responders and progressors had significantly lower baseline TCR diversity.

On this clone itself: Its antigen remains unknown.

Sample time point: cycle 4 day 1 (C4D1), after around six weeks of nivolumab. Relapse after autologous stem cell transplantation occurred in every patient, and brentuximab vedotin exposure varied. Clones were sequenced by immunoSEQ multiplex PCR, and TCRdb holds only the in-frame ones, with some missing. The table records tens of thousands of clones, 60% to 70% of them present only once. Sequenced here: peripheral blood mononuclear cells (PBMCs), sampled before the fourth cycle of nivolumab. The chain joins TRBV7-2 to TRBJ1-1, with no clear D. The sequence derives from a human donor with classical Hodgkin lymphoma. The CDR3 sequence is CASSRRLAPGTEAFF. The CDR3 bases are TGTGCCAGCAGCCGGCGCTTGGCGCCCGGCACTGAAGCTTTCTTT.